Presented here are 7 T cell receptor beta chains from one specimen sequenced in a study of control samples from healthy donors and cancer patients. The repertoire was sequenced with immunoSEQ multiplex PCR; TCRdb's copy has only in-frame clones and lacks some. The table lists around 71,000 clones, around nine tenths of them singletons. Sequenced sample: PBMCs. All receptors come from a woman in her 50s with colorectal cancer.

The J gene is TRBJ2-3, the V gene TRBV13; 10 nucleotides agree with TRBD1. Trimming removed 5 bases from V and 1 base from J; junction bases left unmatched: 3. From germline, CDR1 is PRHDT and CDR2 FYEKMQ (reference sequence). This CDR3 is built from 15 residues. CDR3 residues: CASSLGTGGTDTQYF. The CDR3 coding sequence is TGTGCCAGCAGCCTCGGGACAGGGGGCACAGATACGCAGTATTTT.

The count of this clone is one. V usage is TRBV11-2 and J usage is TRBJ2-7, with D possibly matching TRBD2 (6 bases). Germline values: CDR1 SGHAT, CDR2 FQNNGV. The CDR3 runs to 15 residues. V lost 0 bases, J lost 6 bases, and 15 bases lay in between. CDR3 region: CASSLDGGGAGEQYF. CDR3 in DNA: TGTGCCAGCAGCTTAGATGGTGGAGGGGCGGGCGAGCAGTACTTC.

V gene TRBV4-1 combines with J gene TRBJ2-1; 8 positions agree with TRBD2. The junction had 13 bases not matched to a gene; V was cut back by 1 base and J by 8 bases. In germline, CDR1 is MGHRA, CDR2 YSYEKL. CDR3 length equals 17 residues. CDR3 nucleotide sequence: TGCGCCAGCAGCCAAGGTTATAGTCAGCGGGAGAGTTATGAGCAGTTCTTC. Protein sequence: CASSQGYSQRESYEQFF.

The rearrangement uses TRBV6-6 and TRBJ1-5, with D possibly being TRBD1 (6 bases). The CDR3 covers 15 residues. The V end lost 5 bases, the J end lost 6 bases, and 17 bases lay between the germline ends. Germline V gene sequence: CDR1 MNHNY, CDR2 SVGAGI (reference sequence). CDR3 sequence reads: CASSPLLGAGQPQHF. Here the CDR3 DNA reads TGTGCCAGCAGTCCTCTTTTGGGGGCTGGTCAGCCCCAGCATTTT.

The chain joins TRBV28 to TRBJ2-7; TRBD1 agrees at 9 bases. The length of the CDR3 is 15 residues. Germline CDR1 is MDHEN and CDR2 is SYDVKM. J gave up 2 bases and V 7 bases, and 9 bases lay outside the gene matches. In DNA form, the CDR3 reads TGTGCCAGCAACCTACAGGGGGCGCTTGCCTACGAGCAGTACTTC. As protein: CASNLQGALAYEQYF.

The CDR3 DNA follows: TGTGCAAGTCGCTTAGGGTCTTGTGAGGGGGACACCGGGGAGCTGTTTTTT. Its translation is CASRLGSCEGDTGELFF. This rearrangement joins TRBV12-2 to TRBJ2-2; the table gives TRBD1 as D, unverified against the DNA. TRBV12-2 counts as a pseudogene. The CDR3 runs to 17 residues.

The rearrangement joins TRBV10-3 to TRBJ2-5; D tentatively reads TRBD1 or TRBD2 (5 bases each). V was clipped by 0 bases and J by 5 bases, with 13 bases between them. Per the germline V gene, CDR1 is ENHRY and CDR2 is SYGVKD. The CDR3 runs to 15 residues. CDR3 nucleotides: TGTGCCATCAGTGAGTCAGGACAACGGGGTGAGACCCAGTACTTC. Translated, it gives CAISESGQRGETQYF.